This TCR beta chain was observed in a study of T cell responses to AZD1222 COVID-19 vaccine. Remarks on this clone: Its antigen remains unknown.

Points from the study as a whole: The donors showed a predominance of white British ancestry and of females, with possible underestimation of clonal diversity. Spike-wide vaccine-associated CD4 TCRs dominated at 160-218 and 743-854. Among spike-specific TCRs, nearly half reportedly target unmutated variant regions.

The repertoire was sequenced with immunoSEQ multiplex PCR; TCRdb's copy has only in-frame clones and lacks some. Among 99,000 or so clones, about 88% were seen once, and the ten largest hold roughly a sixth. Trimming removed 3 bases from V and 1 base from J, with 6 bases in between. Germline V lookup: CDR1 SGHAT, CDR2 FQDESV (reference sequence). The length of the CDR3 is 13 residues. The source was peripheral blood, collected on day 0 of AZD1222 vaccination. V is TRBV11-1 and J is TRBJ2-5; D remains unclear. The clonotype originates from an adult in good health. The CDR3 region has the DNA TGTGCCAGCAGCTTTGGCGTCCAAGAGACCCAGTACTTC. Translated: CASSFGVQETQYF.